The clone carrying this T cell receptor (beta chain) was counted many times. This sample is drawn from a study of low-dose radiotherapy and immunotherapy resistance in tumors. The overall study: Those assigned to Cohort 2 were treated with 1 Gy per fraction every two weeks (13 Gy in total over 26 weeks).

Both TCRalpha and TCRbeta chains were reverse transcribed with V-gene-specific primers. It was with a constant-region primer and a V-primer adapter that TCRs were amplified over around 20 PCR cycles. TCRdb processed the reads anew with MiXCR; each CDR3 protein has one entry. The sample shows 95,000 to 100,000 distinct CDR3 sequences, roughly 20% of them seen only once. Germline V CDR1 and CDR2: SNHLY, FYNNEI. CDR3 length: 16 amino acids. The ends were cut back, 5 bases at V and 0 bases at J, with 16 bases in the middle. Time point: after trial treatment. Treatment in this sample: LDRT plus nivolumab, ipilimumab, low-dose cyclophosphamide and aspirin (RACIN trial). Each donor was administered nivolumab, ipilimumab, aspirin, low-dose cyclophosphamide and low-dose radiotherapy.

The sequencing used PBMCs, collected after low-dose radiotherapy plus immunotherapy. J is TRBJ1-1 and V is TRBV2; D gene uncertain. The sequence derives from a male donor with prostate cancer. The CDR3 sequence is CASSLSGTEMNTEAFF. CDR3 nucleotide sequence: TGTGCCAGCAGTTTATCCGGCACCGAGATGAACACTGAAGCTTTCTTT.